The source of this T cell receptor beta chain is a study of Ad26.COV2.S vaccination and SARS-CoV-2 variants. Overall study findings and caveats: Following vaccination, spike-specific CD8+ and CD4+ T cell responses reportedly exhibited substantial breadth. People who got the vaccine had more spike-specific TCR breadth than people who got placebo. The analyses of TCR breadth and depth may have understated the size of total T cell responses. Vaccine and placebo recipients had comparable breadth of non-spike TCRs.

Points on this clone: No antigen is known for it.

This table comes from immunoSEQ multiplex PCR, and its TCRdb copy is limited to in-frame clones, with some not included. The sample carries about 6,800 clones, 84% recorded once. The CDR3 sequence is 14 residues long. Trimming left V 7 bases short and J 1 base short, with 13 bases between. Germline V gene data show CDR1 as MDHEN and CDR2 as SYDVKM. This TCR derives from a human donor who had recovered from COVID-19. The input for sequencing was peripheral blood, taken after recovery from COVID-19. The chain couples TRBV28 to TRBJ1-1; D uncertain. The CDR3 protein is CASTWAAQNTEAFF. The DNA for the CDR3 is TGTGCCAGCACCTGGGCTGCGCAGAACACTGAAGCTTTCTTT.